The 8 T cell receptor beta chains listed next were all sequenced from one sample in a study of cytomegalovirus exposure and HLA in healthy donors. Sequencing was performed with immunoSEQ multiplex PCR; in TCRdb, only in-frame clones are kept and a portion is missing. The sample contains about 220,000 clones, about 86% of which appear only once. Sequencing used PBMCs. The receptors come from a young woman in good health and CMV-seronegative.

The chain joins TRBV30 to TRBJ2-7; tentatively, D is TRBD2 (6 bases). V was pared by 4 bases and J by 2 bases, with 27 bases between. Germline V gene data show CDR1 as GTSNPN and CDR2 as SVGIG (reference sequence). This CDR3 region has 18 residues. CDR3 amino acids: CAWTPGTLVPSYAYEQYF. The CDR3 DNA follows: TGTGCCTGGACACCCGGGACTTTGGTGCCTTCTTATGCCTACGAGCAGTACTTC.

This chain joins TRBV11-2 and TRBJ2-7; TRBD1 agrees at 7 bases. CDR1 SGHAT and CDR2 FQNNGV come from the germline V gene. This CDR3 spans 15 amino acids. The V gene end was trimmed by 0 bases and the J gene end by 2 bases; junction bases not matched to a gene: 4. The CDR3 region is CASSLDDRVTYEQYF. The CDR3 region has the DNA TGTGCCAGCAGCTTAGATGACAGGGTTACCTACGAGCAGTACTTC.

The rearrangement links TRBV15 to TRBJ1-1, with a tentative D call TRBD1 (5 bases). The CDR3 contains 15 residues. Germline CDR1 is LNHNV and CDR2 is YYDKDF (reference sequence). V lost 1 base and J 1 base, leaving 10 bases between the germline ends. CDR3 loop: CATSRGRAENTEAFF. The DNA of the CDR3 is TGTGCCACCAGCAGAGGCAGGGCGGAGAACACTGAAGCTTTCTTT.

The gene calls are TRBV5-4 and TRBJ2-7; 7 positions agree with TRBD1. The germline V gene encodes CDR1 SGHNT and CDR2 YYREEE (reference sequence). V was clipped by 4 bases and J by 2 bases; unmatched bases: 3. The CDR3 totals 13 residues. The CDR3 spells CASSDQGAYEQYF. In DNA form, the CDR3 reads TGTGCCAGCAGCGACCAGGGGGCCTACGAGCAGTACTTC.

The chain carries TRBV18 and TRBJ1-2, with TRBD1 as a possible D gene (5 bases). CDR3 length: 13 residues. Germline V lookup: CDR1 KGHSH, CDR2 LQKENI. V shed 1 base and J shed 8 bases, with 11 bases lying between them. CDR3 loop: CASSPRGHEGYTF. CDR3 nucleotides: TGTGCCAGCTCACCACGGGGCCACGAGGGCTACACCTTC.

This chain connects TRBV7-9 to TRBJ2-3, with TRBD2 identical over 11 bases. CDR1 SEHNR and CDR2 FQNEAQ come from the germline V gene (reference sequence). The J segment lost 4 bases and the V segment lost 2 bases, leaving 11 bases of the junction unmatched. CDR3 length: 18 residues. CDR3: CASSLRDRLAGFSDTQYF. DNA for the CDR3: TGTGCCAGCAGCTTACGAGATCGACTAGCGGGATTCTCAGATACGCAGTATTTT.

This clone occurred once. The genes are TRBV28 and TRBJ1-5, with 9 bases fitting TRBD1. Germline V gives CDR1 MDHEN, CDR2 SYDVKM. The length of the CDR3 is 15 residues. Trimming took 2 bases from V and 7 from J; bases not matched to a gene: 6. CDR3 nucleotide sequence: TGTGCCAGCAGTTTAATCGGACAGGGGTCCCAGCCCCAGCATTTT. Amino acid sequence: CASSLIGQGSQPQHF.

Here the CDR3 DNA reads TGTGCCACCAGCAGAGATTCGGGGAGGAGGGGATTGACTGAAGCTTTCTTT. It yields the protein CATSRDSGRRGLTEAFF. The chain couples TRBV15 to TRBJ1-1; weak D call: TRBD1 (5 bases). V was shortened by 0 bases and J by 5 bases, with 19 bases between the two germline ends. Germline V CDR1 and CDR2: LNHNV, YYDKDF (reference sequence). The CDR3 length is 17 residues.